The clone carrying this T cell receptor beta chain was observed a single time. Sequencing used immunoSEQ multiplex PCR; TCRdb keeps in-frame clones, though not all of them. The sample consists of some 120,000 clones, roughly 87% of them appearing once. The entry originates in a study of T cell responses to AZD1222 COVID-19 vaccine. V shed 0 bases, J shed 8 bases, and the junction held 6 bases outside the gene matches. This CDR3 spans 15 amino acids. Germline CDR1 is MNHEY and CDR2 is SVGAGI. The sequence derives from an adult in good health. This chain links TRBV6-5 with TRBJ1-4; 7 bases map to TRBD1. The sample in question was peripheral blood, obtained on day 0 of AZD1222 vaccination. The CDR3 DNA is TGTGCCAGCAGTTACTCGACGACAGGGCGCGAAAAACTGTTTTTT. Its protein is CASSYSTTGREKLFF.